Listed here are 20 T cell receptor beta chains from one sample, sequenced in a study of PD-1 blockade in classical Hodgkin lymphoma. Sample time point: cycle 4 day 1 (C4D1), after 6 weeks of nivolumab. There was relapse after autologous stem cell transplantation in every patient, and there was variation in brentuximab vedotin exposure. Profiling relied on immunoSEQ multiplex PCR, and the TCRdb table lists in-frame clones only, not all of them. Of approximately 100,000 clones listed, around 80% are singletons. The sequencing here drew on peripheral blood mononuclear cells (PBMCs), taken before the fourth cycle of nivolumab. These receptor sequences come from a human donor with classical Hodgkin lymphoma.

This clone has a single count. This chain uses TRBV7-6 with TRBJ1-1; no firm D call. CDR3 length: 14 amino acids. Germline V lookup: CDR1 SGHVS, CDR2 FNYEAQ. The V end was cut by 5 bases, the J end by 5 bases, with 15 bases between. CDR3 in DNA: TGTGCCAGCAGCCCCCGGACGGACCTTACTGAAGCTTTCTTT. This encodes CASSPRTDLTEAFF.

The chain has TRBV5-6 and TRBJ2-5; 7 bases map to TRBD1. The CDR3 runs to 16 residues. Per the germline V gene, CDR1 is SGHDT and CDR2 is YYEEEE. The ends lost 5 bases at V and 0 bases at J; junction bases unmatched: 10. CDR3 coding DNA: TGTGCCAGCAGGTACCGGGACAGTAGGTACCAAGAGACCCAGTACTTC. This translates into CASRYRDSRYQETQYF.

V gene TRBV5-1 combines with J gene TRBJ1-2; no clear D gene. The V and J ends lost 0 bases and 4 bases respectively, with 10 bases between them. Germline CDR1 and CDR2: SGHRS and YFSETQ. This CDR3 is built from 14 residues. CDR3 bases: TGCGCCAGCAGCTTGGATGGCAGCCTCTATGGCTACACCTTC. This translates into CASSLDGSLYGYTF.

On this clone itself: This may stem from a read error, because a much larger clone lies one nucleotide away. In this CDR3 the conserved last residue, phenylalanine or tryptophan, is missing, so a read error is likely. The rearrangement links TRBV19 to TRBJ1-2; unclear D gene. CDR3 length: 11 amino acids. V was shortened by 3 bases and J by 5 bases, with 4 bases between the two germline ends. The germline gives CDR1 LNHDA, CDR2 SQIVND (reference sequence). DNA for the CDR3: TGTGCCAGTAGTATCCCTTATGGCTACACCCTC. This gives the protein CASSIPYGYTL.

The gene calls are TRBV5-4 and TRBJ1-1; 7 nucleotides line up with TRBD1. CDR1 is SGHNT and CDR2 is YYREEE in the germline V gene (reference sequence). The V gene end was trimmed by 4 bases and the J gene end by 1 base; junction bases not matched to a gene: 7. The length of the CDR3 is 15 residues. The CDR3 DNA sequence: TGTGCCAGCAGCCACGGAAGACAGGGGAACACTGAAGCTTTCTTT. Encoded protein: CASSHGRQGNTEAFF.

The chain links TRBV5-6 to TRBJ2-1; TRBD2 might be the D (6 bases). V lost 4 bases, J lost 4 bases, and 9 bases lay in between. There are 13 residues in the CDR3. The germline gives CDR1 SGHDT, CDR2 YYEEEE. DNA of the CDR3: TGTGCCAGCAGCCTGACTAGATACAATGAGCAGTTCTTC. Translation: CASSLTRYNEQFF.

This rearrangement joins TRBV19 to TRBJ2-7; TRBD1 is a possible D gene (5 bases). V lost 3 bases, J lost 4 bases, and 10 bases lay in between. Germline lookup yields CDR1 LNHDA and CDR2 SQIVND (reference sequence). This CDR3 contains 13 residues. In DNA form, the CDR3 reads TGTGCCAGTAGTATTCAGGGCGGTTACGAGCAGTACTTC. This sequence encodes CASSIQGGYEQYF.

This sequence joins TRBV2 and TRBJ2-3; D is undetermined. The CDR3 has 16 amino acids. The V and J ends lost 5 bases and 5 bases respectively, with 20 bases between them. Germline V lookup: CDR1 SNHLY, CDR2 FYNNEI. In DNA, the CDR3 is TGTGCCAGCAGTAAAAGTACGAGCACCCGAGGAGATACGCAGTATTTT. It encodes CASSKSTSTRGDTQYF.

J is TRBJ1-1 and V is TRBV5-1, with D unresolved. CDR1 and CDR2 (germline): SGHRS, YFSETQ. V was shortened by 1 base and J by 1 base, with 11 bases between the two germline ends. The length of the CDR3 is 15 residues. The CDR3 DNA is TGCGCCAGCAGCTTGTCCCCCGCGGGGAACACTGAAGCTTTCTTT. Translated, it gives CASSLSPAGNTEAFF.

The rearrangement links TRBV4-2 to TRBJ1-1, with D possibly TRBD1 on 5 matching bases. Trimming took 4 bases from V and 0 from J, leaving 12 bases between them. CDR3 length: 15 residues. CDR1 LGHNA and CDR2 YNFKEQ come from the germline V gene. The DNA for the CDR3 is TGTGCCAGCAGCCCCGGGGCCGTGATGAACACTGAAGCTTTCTTT. Amino acid sequence: CASSPGAVMNTEAFF.

The CDR3 nucleotides read TGTGCCAGCAGCAACCGGGACCGGGGGGTCTACGAGCAGTACTTC. Translating it yields CASSNRDRGVYEQYF. The V call is TRBV21-1, the J call TRBJ2-7; the table's D call, TRBD2, was not checked against the DNA. TRBV21-1 is flagged as a pseudogene. The CDR3 is 15 amino acids.

The chain's CDR3 is CASSQASSGGQETQYF. CDR3 coding DNA: TGCGCCAGCAGCCAAGCGTCTAGCGGGGGGCAAGAGACCCAGTACTTC. The V and J genes are TRBV4-3 and TRBJ2-5, with TRBD2 matching 11 bases. Germline V gives CDR1 LGHNA, CDR2 YSLEER. The trim removed 1 base at V and 2 bases at J, leaving 3 bases unmatched. CDR3 length equals 16 residues.

This clone came up once. This sequence joins TRBV5-1 and TRBJ1-4; 10 bases line up with TRBD1. Germline assignment: CDR1 SGHRS and CDR2 YFSETQ. The CDR3 consists of 15 residues. V lost 1 base and J lost 7; bases outside the gene matches: 4. The CDR3 sequence is CASSLLGQGLEKLFF. The CDR3 nucleotides read TGCGCCAGCAGCTTGTTGGGACAGGGGCTTGAAAAACTGTTTTTT.

On this clone itself: Possible read error: a much larger clone is one base away. The rearrangement links TRBV27 to TRBJ2-3; D not resolved. This CDR3 has 11 residues. CDR1 MNHEY and CDR2 SMNVEV come from the germline V gene (reference sequence). V gave up 2 bases and J gave up 4 bases, with 1 base separating them. The CDR3 protein is CASSLADTQYF. The CDR3 DNA sequence: TGTGCCAGCAGTTTAGCAGATACGCAGTATTTT.

The chain recombines TRBV25-1 with TRBJ1-1; D is undetermined. V was trimmed by 5 bases and J by 4 bases, leaving 14 bases between them. CDR1 MGHDK and CDR2 SYGVNS come from the germline V gene. The CDR3 has 14 residues. CDR3 in amino acids: CASSLYDWGTEAFF. The CDR3 DNA reads as TGTGCCAGCAGTCTTTATGATTGGGGCACTGAAGCTTTCTTT.

The chain uses TRBV27 and TRBJ2-5, with 8 bases fitting TRBD2. This CDR3 is built from 14 residues. Germline CDR1 is MNHEY and CDR2 is SMNVEV (reference sequence). Trimming at V came to 2 bases and at J to 2 bases, leaving 1 base not matched to a gene. CDR3 in amino acids: CASSLAGGQETQYF. The CDR3 DNA follows: TGTGCCAGCAGTTTAGCGGGAGGTCAAGAGACCCAGTACTTC.

This clone was seen once. The CDR3 reads CASSQEVSGSNEQFF. CDR3 DNA sequence: TGCGCCAGCAGCCAAGAGGTGAGCGGGAGCAATGAGCAGTTCTTC. The chain joins TRBV4-1 to TRBJ2-1; the match to TRBD2 covers 8 bases. The CDR3 length is 15 residues. The V and J ends lost 0 bases and 6 bases, in that order; junction bases with no gene match: 4. CDR1 is MGHRA and CDR2 is YSYEKL in the germline V gene.

V gene TRBV5-1 combines with J gene TRBJ1-3, with unresolved D. This CDR3 has 15 amino acids. Between the trimmed V and J ends, which lost 1 base and 0 bases, there was a span of 8 bases. Looked up from germline, CDR1 is SGHRS and CDR2 is YFSETQ. DNA of the CDR3: TGCGCCAGCAGCTTGTCGGGGAACTCTGGAAACACCATATATTTT. Encoded protein: CASSLSGNSGNTIYF.

This clone was detected once. The chain couples TRBV7-2 to TRBJ1-1; no firm D call. The V gene lost 0 bases and the J gene lost 7 bases, with 12 bases spanning the gap. The CDR3 sequence is 14 residues long. The germline gives CDR1 SGHTA, CDR2 FQGNSA. Here the CDR3 DNA reads TGTGCCAGCAGCTTAGCGCCGGGCAGACATGAAGCTTTCTTT. The encoded protein is CASSLAPGRHEAFF. Supplemented by reference TRBV7-2 and TRBJ1-1, the full variable domain reads GAGVSQSPSNKVTEKGKDVELRCDPISGHTALYWYRQSLGQGLEFLIYFQGNSAPDKSGLPSDRFSAERTGGSVSTLTIQRTQQEDSAVYLCASSLAPGRHEAFFGQGTRLTVV.

This chain joins TRBV7-2 and TRBJ2-1; D is tentatively TRBD1 or TRBD2 (5 bases each). Germline V gene sequence: CDR1 SGHTA, CDR2 FQGNSA. This CDR3 has 13 amino acids. Trimming cost V 5 bases and J 15 bases, with 20 bases left between them. The CDR3 DNA reads TGTGCCAGCAGCCTGTTGGTGGGGGTGGCCGTGTTCTTC. Its protein is CASSLLVGVAVFF.